This is a list of T cell receptor beta chains from one sample in a study of cytomegalovirus exposure and HLA in healthy donors. Only in-frame clones appear in the TCRdb table, and some are missing; sequencing was by immunoSEQ multiplex PCR. The table for this sample gives about 100,000 clones. Sequencing input: PBMCs. All receptors come from a girl aged 5-17 years in good health and CMV-seropositive. CDR3s include the opening cysteine and the closing phenylalanine or tryptophan. A D gene is named only where the DNA matches it firmly.

TRBV7-8,TRBJ2-1,TRBD2,CASSLGLAVPSYNEQFF,TGTGCCAGCAGCTTAGGACTAGCGGTTCCCTCCTACAATGAGCAGTTCTTC
TRBV6-4,TRBJ1-1,TRBD1,CASSDGQGRGAFF,TGTGCCAGCAGTGATGGACAGGGTCGAGGTGCTTTCTTT
TRBV12-5,TRBJ1-1,NA,CASGLGGNTEAFF,TGTGCTAGTGGTTTGGGCGGGAACACTGAAGCTTTCTTT
TRBV29-1,TRBJ2-5,NA,CSGARGAEETQYF,TGCAGCGGCGCTCGGGGTGCCGAAGAGACCCAGTACTTC
TRBV9,TRBJ1-4,NA,CASSVGGYNEKLFF,TGTGCCAGCAGCGTAGGAGGATATAATGAAAAACTGTTTTTT
TRBV28,TRBJ1-2,TRBD1,CASSSTGSEYNYGYTF,TGTGCCAGCAGTTCGACAGGGTCTGAATATAACTATGGCTACACCTTC
TRBV5-4,TRBJ2-1,TRBD2,CASLNSGGRSSYNEQFF,TGTGCCAGCTTAAATAGCGGGGGGAGGAGCTCCTACAATGAGCAGTTCTTC
TRBV9,TRBJ2-3,TRBD2,CASSVGASGNTDTQYF,TGTGCCAGCAGCGTAGGGGCTAGCGGAAACACAGATACGCAGTATTTT
TRBV6-5,TRBJ1-1,NA,CASSYARLDTEAFF,TGTGCCAGCAGTTACGCCCGGTTGGACACTGAAGCTTTCTTT
TRBV5-1,TRBJ2-3,NA,CASSLEQGTMTDTQYF,TGCGCCAGCAGCTTGGAACAGGGTACTATGACAGATACGCAGTATTTT
TRBV5-4,TRBJ1-6,NA,CASSFGNSPLHF,TGTGCCAGCAGCTTCGGGAATTCACCCCTACACTTT
TRBV30,TRBJ1-6,TRBD1,CAWSGQGRNSPLHF,TGTGCCTGGAGTGGACAGGGACGCAATTCACCCCTCCACTTT
TRBV14,TRBJ2-1,NA,CASSQGWGVGEQFF,TGTGCCAGCAGCCAAGGATGGGGGGTGGGTGAGCAGTTCTTC
TRBV4-3,TRBJ2-4,TRBD1,CASSQDKGAGKNIQYF,TGCGCCAGCAGCCAAGATAAGGGGGCGGGCAAAAACATTCAGTACTTC
TRBV9,TRBJ1-2,NA,CASSVDETVGYTF,TGTGCCAGCAGCGTAGACGAGACTGTGGGCTACACCTTC
TRBV4-1,TRBJ2-2,NA,CASSQVYSAAGELFF,TGCGCCAGCAGCCAAGTTTATTCAGCGGCTGGGGAGCTGTTTTTT
TRBV18,TRBJ1-5,NA,CASSPTGPQNQPQHF,TGTGCCAGCTCACCAACAGGTCCCCAAAATCAGCCCCAGCATTTT
TRBV5-6,TRBJ2-3,NA,CASSPGSTDTQYF,TGTGCCAGCAGCCCAGGGTCCACAGATACGCAGTATTTT
TRBV29-1,TRBJ1-1,NA,CSVALFTEAFF,TGCAGCGTTGCTCTCTTCACTGAAGCTTTCTTT
TRBV11-2,TRBJ2-1,TRBD1,CASSTLRRQGAYNEQFF,TGTGCCAGCAGCACCCTAAGGCGACAGGGGGCCTACAATGAGCAGTTCTTC
TRBV4-3,TRBJ1-1,TRBD1,CASSQEGQGVTEAFF,TGCGCCAGCAGCCAGGAGGGACAGGGAGTCACTGAAGCTTTCTTT
TRBV25-1,TRBJ1-1,NA,CASSESSFAELEAFF,TGTGCCAGCAGTGAATCCTCATTCGCCGAGCTTGAAGCTTTCTTT
TRBV25-1,TRBJ2-1,NA,CASSESDGGPLGEQFF,TGTGCCAGCAGTGAATCGGACGGGGGGCCTCTAGGGGAGCAGTTCTTC
TRBV4-3,TRBJ2-7,TRBD2,CASSQDRTSSYEQYF,TGCGCCAGCAGCCAAGATAGGACTAGCTCCTACGAGCAGTACTTC
TRBV29-1,TRBJ1-1,TRBD1,CSVEGVTGPNTEAFF,TGCAGCGTTGAGGGGGTGACAGGGCCGAACACTGAAGCTTTCTTT
TRBV4-1,TRBJ1-6,NA,CASSHFNSPLHF,TGCGCCAGCAGCCACTTTAATTCACCCCTCCACTTT
TRBV7-3,TRBJ2-2,NA,CASSSQGGGELFF,TGTGCCAGCAGCTCACAGGGCGGTGGGGAGCTGTTTTTT
TRBV7-2,TRBJ2-1,NA,CASSDNARGAHNEQFF,TGTGCCAGCAGCGACAATGCTCGGGGGGCGCACAATGAGCAGTTCTTC
TRBV27,TRBJ1-5,NA,CASSLLGANQPQHF,TGTGCCAGCAGTTTATTGGGGGCGAATCAGCCCCAGCATTTT
TRBV4-3,TRBJ2-7,NA,CASSPGYADYEQYF,TGCGCCAGCAGCCCAGGGTACGCGGACTACGAGCAGTACTTC
TRBV6-1,TRBJ1-2,TRBD1,CASIPGQGAYGYTF,TGTGCCAGCATTCCGGGACAGGGCGCCTATGGCTACACCTTC
TRBV6-5,TRBJ1-1,TRBD1,CASSRNGQGVTEAFF,TGTGCCAGCAGTAGAAATGGACAGGGGGTAACTGAAGCTTTCTTT
TRBV27,TRBJ1-1,NA,CASSLAGEEAFF,TGTGCCAGCAGTTTGGCGGGGGAGGAAGCTTTCTTT
TRBV13,TRBJ1-2,NA,CASSYDRNYGYTF,TGTGCCAGCAGCTACGACAGAAACTATGGCTACACCTTC
TRBV7-2,TRBJ2-1,NA,CASSLVGAKGNEQFF,TGTGCCAGCAGCTTAGTGGGGGCTAAAGGCAATGAGCAGTTCTTC
TRBV27,TRBJ1-5,NA,CASSLGESQPQHF,TGTGCCAGCAGCTTGGGAGAATCTCAGCCCCAGCATTTT
TRBV18,TRBJ1-5,NA,CASSGDTRSNQPQHF,TGTGCCAGCTCAGGGGACACTCGCAGCAATCAGCCCCAGCATTTT
TRBV2,TRBJ2-7,TRBD2,CASSASGGPSYEQYF,TGTGCCAGCAGTGCTAGCGGGGGGCCGAGCTACGAGCAGTACTTC
TRBV6-1,TRBJ1-1,TRBD1,CASSEGTGGPAFF,TGTGCCAGCAGTGAAGGAACAGGGGGGCCGGCTTTCTTT
TRBV6-1,TRBJ2-3,NA,CASSDTGFGDTQYF,TGTGCCAGCAGTGATACGGGGTTTGGAGATACGCAGTATTTT
TRBV5-1,TRBJ1-1,NA,CASSPGTGNTEAFF,TGCGCCAGCAGCCCAGGAACAGGGAACACTGAAGCTTTCTTT
TRBV18,TRBJ2-2,TRBD2,CASSTGTSGSGELFF,TGTGCCAGCTCAACCGGGACTAGCGGGTCCGGGGAGCTGTTTTTT
TRBV7-9,TRBJ2-7,TRBD1,CASSRQGLGPYEQYF,TGTGCCAGCAGCCGACAGGGGCTTGGTCCCTACGAGCAGTACTTC
TRBV19,TRBJ1-6,TRBD1,CASSIGGTGGHSPLHF,TGTGCCAGTAGTATAGGTGGGACAGGGGGACATTCACCCCTCCACTTT